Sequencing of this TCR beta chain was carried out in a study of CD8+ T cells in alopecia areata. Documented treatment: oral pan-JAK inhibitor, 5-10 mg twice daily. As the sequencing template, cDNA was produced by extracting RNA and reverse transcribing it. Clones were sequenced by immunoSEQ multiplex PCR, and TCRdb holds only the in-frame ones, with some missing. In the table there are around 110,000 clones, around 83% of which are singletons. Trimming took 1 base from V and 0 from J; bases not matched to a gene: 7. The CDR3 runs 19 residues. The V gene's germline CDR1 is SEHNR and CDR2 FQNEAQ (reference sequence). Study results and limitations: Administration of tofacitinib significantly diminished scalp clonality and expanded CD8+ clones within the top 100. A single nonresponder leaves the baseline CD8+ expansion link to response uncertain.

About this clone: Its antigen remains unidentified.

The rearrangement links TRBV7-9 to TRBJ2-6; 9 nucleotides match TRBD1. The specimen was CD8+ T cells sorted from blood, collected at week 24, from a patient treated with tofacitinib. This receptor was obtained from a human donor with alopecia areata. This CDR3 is CASSLVSGTGRSGANVLTF. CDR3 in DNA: TGTGCCAGCAGCTTAGTGTCCGGGACAGGGCGCTCTGGGGCCAACGTCCTGACTTTC.